This T cell receptor (beta chain) was identified during a study of cytomegalovirus exposure and HLA in healthy donors. The CDR3 has 12 residues. Germline V lookup: CDR1 GTSNPN, CDR2 SVGIG (reference sequence). Vbeta (60) and Jbeta (13) primers were used in the PCR. Data came from immunoSEQ multiplex PCR; TCRdb stores just in-frame clones and leaves some out. This table has around 90,000 clones, around 85% appearing once. The sequenced sample consisted of PBMCs. The clonotype comes from a man aged 35 to 55 in good health and CMV-seropositive. This chain connects TRBV30 to TRBJ2-5; 9 bases agree with TRBD1. Near its end, the DNA agrees better with TRBJ2-7, so the J call may be wrong. The DNA for the CDR3 is TGTGCCTGGAGGGGGACAGGGAGCGAGCAGTACTTC. Its translation: CAWRGTGSEQYF.